This T cell receptor beta chain was obtained from a study of T cells in Graves' hyperthyroidism and ophthalmopathy. Whole-study findings and limits: Most thyroid clonotypes with frequency above 0.001 were detected in blood. The model anticipated ophthalmopathy a median 6.5 months pre-onset.

Template material for amplifying TCR beta CDR3 regions consisted of RNA transcripts. The HTBI primer set served for first-round RT-PCR of the TCR CDR3. TCRdb re-called the multiplex PCR reads with MiXCR, one entry per CDR3 protein. The sample shows under 400,000 distinct CDR3 sequences, roughly 17% of them seen only once. PBMCs were obtained from approximately 9.2 ml fresh peripheral blood. Turning to this clonotype: Its antigen remains unidentified.

Germline V lookup: CDR1 LNHDA, CDR2 SQIVND (reference sequence). V shed 2 bases, J shed 7 bases, and the junction held 5 bases outside the gene matches. This CDR3 is 13 amino acids long. This sequence was found in a man in his thirties or forties with Graves' hyperthyroidism. Sequencing was performed on blood. V and J are TRBV19 and TRBJ2-7, with 7 positions matching TRBD1. CDR3 protein: CASSIRGRDEQYF. The CDR3 region has the DNA TGTGCCAGTAGTATAAGGGGGCGCGATGAGCAGTACTTC.